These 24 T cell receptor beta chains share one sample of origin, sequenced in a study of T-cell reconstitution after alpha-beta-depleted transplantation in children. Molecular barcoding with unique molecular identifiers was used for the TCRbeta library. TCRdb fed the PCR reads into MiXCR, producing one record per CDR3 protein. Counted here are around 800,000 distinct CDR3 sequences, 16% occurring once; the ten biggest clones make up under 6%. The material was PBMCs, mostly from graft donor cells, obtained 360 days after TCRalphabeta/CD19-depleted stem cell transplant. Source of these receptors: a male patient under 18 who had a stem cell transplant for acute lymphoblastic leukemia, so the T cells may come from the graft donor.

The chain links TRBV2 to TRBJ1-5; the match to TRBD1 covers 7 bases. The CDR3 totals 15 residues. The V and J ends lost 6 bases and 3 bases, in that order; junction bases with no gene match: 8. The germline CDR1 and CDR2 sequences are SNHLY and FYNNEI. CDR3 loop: CASSDRDSLNQPQHF. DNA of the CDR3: TGTGCCAGCAGCGATAGGGACAGCCTCAATCAGCCCCAGCATTTT.

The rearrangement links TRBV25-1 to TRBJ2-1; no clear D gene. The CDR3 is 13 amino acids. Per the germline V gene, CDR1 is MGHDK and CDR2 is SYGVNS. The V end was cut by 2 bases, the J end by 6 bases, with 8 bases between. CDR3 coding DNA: TGTGCCAGCAGTGAACTAGGCCCCAATGAGCAGTTCTTC. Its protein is CASSELGPNEQFF. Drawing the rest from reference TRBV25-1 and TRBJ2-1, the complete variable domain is EADIYQTPRYLVIGTGKKITLECSQTMGHDKMYWYQQDPGMELHLIHYSYGVNSTEKGDLSSESTVSRIRTEHFPLTLESARPSHTSQYLCASSELGPNEQFFGPGTRLTVL.

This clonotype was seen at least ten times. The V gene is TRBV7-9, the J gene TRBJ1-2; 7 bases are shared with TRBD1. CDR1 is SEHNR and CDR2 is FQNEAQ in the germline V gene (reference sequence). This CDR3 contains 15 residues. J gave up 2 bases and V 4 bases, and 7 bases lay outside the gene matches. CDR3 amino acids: CASSSDRRINYGYTF. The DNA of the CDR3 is TGTGCCAGCAGCTCGGACAGGCGCATAAACTATGGCTACACCTTC.

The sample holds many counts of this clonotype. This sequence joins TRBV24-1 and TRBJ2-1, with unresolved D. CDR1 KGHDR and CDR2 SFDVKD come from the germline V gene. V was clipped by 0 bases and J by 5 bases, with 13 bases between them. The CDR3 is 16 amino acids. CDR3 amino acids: CATSDLSYGTDNEQFF. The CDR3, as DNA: TGTGCCACCAGTGATTTGTCGTACGGCACTGACAATGAGCAGTTCTTC.

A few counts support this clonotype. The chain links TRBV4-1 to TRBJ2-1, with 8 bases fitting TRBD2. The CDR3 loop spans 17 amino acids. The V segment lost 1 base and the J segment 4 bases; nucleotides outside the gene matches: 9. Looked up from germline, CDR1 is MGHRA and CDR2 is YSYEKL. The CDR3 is CASSQGTSRRLYNEQFF. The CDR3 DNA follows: TGCGCCAGCAGCCAAGGGACTAGCAGACGCCTATACAATGAGCAGTTCTTC.

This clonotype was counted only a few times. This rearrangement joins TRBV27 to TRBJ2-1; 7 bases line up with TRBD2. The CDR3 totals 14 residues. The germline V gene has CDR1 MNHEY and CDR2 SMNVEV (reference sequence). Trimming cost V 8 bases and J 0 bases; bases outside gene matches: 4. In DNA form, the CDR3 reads TGTGCCAGCTACGGGAGGAGCTCCTACAATGAGCAGTTCTTC. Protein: CASYGRSSYNEQFF.

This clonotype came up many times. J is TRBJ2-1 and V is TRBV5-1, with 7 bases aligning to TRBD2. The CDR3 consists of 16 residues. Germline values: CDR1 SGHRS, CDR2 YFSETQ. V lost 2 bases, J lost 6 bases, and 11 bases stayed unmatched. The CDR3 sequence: CASSFVTSTQINEQFF. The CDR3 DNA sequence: TGCGCCAGCAGCTTCGTGACTAGCACTCAAATCAATGAGCAGTTCTTC.

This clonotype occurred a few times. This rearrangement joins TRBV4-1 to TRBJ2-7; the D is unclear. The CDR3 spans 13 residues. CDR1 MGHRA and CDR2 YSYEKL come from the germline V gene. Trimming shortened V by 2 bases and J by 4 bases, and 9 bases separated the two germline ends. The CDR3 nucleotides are TGCGCCAGCAGCCAAACGGACGGGTACGAGCAGTACTTC. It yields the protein CASSQTDGYEQYF.

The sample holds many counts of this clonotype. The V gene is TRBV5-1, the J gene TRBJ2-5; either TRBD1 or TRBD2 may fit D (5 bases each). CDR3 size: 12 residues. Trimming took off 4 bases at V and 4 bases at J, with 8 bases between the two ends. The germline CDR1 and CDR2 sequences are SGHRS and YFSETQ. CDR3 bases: TGCGCCAGCAGCAGGGACCGAGAGACCCAGTACTTC. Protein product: CASSRDRETQYF.

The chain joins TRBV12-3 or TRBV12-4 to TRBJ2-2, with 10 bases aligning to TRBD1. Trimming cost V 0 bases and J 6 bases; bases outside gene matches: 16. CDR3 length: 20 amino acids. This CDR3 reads CASSLAGRGPGQGIPGELFF. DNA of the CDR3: TGTGCCAGCAGTTTAGCGGGTAGGGGACCGGGACAGGGGATTCCCGGGGAGCTGTTTTTT.

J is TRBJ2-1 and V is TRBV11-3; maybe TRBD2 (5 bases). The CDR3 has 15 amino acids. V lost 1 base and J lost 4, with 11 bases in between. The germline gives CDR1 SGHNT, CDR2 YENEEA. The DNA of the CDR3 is TGTGCCAGCAGCTTAGGGTGGACTGGATACAATGAGCAGTTCTTC. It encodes CASSLGWTGYNEQFF.

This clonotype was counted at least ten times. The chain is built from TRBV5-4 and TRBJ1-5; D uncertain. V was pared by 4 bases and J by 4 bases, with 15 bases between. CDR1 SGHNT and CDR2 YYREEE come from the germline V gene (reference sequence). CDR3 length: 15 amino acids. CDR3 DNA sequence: TGTGCCAGCAGCCGCGATCTGGGGTTGAATCAGCCCCAGCATTTT. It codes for CASSRDLGLNQPQHF.

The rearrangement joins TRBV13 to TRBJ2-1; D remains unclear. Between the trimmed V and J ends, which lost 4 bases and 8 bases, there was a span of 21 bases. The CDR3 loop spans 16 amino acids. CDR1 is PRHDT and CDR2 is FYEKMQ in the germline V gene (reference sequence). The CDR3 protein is CASSSLTGPALDEQFF. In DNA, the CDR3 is TGTGCCAGCAGCTCCCTGACGGGCCCCGCCCTGGATGAGCAGTTCTTC.

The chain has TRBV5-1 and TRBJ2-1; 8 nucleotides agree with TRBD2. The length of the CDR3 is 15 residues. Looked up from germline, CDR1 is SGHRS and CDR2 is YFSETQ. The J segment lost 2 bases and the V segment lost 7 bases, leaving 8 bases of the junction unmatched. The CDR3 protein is CASLSSGSTYNEQFF. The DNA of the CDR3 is TGCGCCAGCCTCTCGAGCGGGAGTACCTACAATGAGCAGTTCTTC.

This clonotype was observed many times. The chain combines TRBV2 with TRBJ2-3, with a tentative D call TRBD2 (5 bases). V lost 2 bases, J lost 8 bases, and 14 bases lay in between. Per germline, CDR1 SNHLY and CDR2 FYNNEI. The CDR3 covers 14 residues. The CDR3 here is CASSETRVYGTQYF. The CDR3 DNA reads TGTGCCAGCAGTGAAACTAGGGTTTATGGTACGCAGTATTTT.

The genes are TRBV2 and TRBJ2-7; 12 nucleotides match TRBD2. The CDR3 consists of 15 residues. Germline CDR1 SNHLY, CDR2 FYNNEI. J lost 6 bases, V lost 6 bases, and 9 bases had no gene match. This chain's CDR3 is CASRAGLAGITEQYF. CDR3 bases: TGTGCCAGCAGAGCCGGACTAGCGGGAATCACCGAGCAGTACTTC.

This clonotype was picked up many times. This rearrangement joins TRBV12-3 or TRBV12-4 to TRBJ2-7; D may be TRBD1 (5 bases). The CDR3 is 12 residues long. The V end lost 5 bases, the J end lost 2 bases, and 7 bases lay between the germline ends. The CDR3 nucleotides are TGTGCCAGCAGTCCGGACACCTACGAGCAGTACTTC. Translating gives CASSPDTYEQYF.

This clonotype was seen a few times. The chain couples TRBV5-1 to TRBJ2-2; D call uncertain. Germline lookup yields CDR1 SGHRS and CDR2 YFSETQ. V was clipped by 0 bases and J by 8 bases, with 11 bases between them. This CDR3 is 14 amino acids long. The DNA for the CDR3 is TGCGCCAGCAGCTTGGAAGGTTGGCGTGGGGAGCTGTTTTTT. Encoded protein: CASSLEGWRGELFF.

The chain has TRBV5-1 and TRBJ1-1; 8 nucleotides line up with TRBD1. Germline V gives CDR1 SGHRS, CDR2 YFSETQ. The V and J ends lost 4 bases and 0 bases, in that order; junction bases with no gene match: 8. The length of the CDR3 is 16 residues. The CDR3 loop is CASSPRQGIMNTEAFF. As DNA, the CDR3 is TGCGCCAGCAGCCCGCGACAGGGGATCATGAACACTGAAGCTTTCTTT.

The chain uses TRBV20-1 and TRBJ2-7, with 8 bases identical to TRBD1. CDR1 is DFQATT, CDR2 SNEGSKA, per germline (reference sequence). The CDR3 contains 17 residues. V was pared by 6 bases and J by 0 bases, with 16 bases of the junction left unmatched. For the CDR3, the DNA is TGCAGTGCAAGGAGTCCGGGACAGGACCGCCTCTCCTACGAGCAGTACTTC. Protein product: CSARSPGQDRLSYEQYF.

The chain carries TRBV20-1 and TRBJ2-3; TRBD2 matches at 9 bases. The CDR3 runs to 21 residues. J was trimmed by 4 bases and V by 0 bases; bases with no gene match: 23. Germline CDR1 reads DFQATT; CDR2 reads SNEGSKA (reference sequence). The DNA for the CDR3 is TGCAGTGCTAGAGATTTGAGGTTTGGGAGCGGGAGGACCCTTGGTCCAGATACGCAGTATTTT. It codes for CSARDLRFGSGRTLGPDTQYF.

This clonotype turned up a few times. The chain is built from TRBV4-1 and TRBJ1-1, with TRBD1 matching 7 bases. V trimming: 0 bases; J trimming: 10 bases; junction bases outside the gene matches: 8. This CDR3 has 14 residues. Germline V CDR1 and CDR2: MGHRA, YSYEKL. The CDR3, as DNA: TGCGCCAGCAGCCAAGACGGAGGGGGCGGGGGAGCTTTCTTT. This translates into CASSQDGGGGGAFF.

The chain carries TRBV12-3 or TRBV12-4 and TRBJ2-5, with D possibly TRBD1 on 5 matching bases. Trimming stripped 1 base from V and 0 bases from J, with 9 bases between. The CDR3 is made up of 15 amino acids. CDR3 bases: TGTGCCAGCAGTTTAGGACAGCAGTACCAAGAGACCCAGTACTTC. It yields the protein CASSLGQQYQETQYF.

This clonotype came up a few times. CDR3 coding DNA: TGTGCCAGCAGCCAAGATCTTATCGGGGCGGGGAATGAGCAGTTCTTC. This encodes CASSQDLIGAGNEQFF. The rearrangement uses TRBV3-1 and TRBJ2-1; possibly TRBD2 for D (6 bases). This CDR3 contains 16 residues. With 0 bases removed from V and 7 bases from J, the gap between germline ends came to 16 bases. Germline V gene sequence: CDR1 LGHDT, CDR2 YNNKEL (reference sequence).